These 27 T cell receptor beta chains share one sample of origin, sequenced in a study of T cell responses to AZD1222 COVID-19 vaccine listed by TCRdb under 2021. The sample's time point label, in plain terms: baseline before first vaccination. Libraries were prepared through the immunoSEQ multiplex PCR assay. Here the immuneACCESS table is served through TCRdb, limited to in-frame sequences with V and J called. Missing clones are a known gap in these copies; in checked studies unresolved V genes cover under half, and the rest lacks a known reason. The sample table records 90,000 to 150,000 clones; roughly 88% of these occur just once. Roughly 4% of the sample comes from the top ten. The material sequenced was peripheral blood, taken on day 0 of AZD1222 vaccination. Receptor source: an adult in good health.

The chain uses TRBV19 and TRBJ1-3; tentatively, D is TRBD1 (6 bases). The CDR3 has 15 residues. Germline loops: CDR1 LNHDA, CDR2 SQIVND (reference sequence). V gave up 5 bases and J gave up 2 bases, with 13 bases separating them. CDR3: CASSPTRQAGNTIYF. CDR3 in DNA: TGTGCCAGTAGTCCCACGAGACAGGCTGGAAACACCATATATTTT.

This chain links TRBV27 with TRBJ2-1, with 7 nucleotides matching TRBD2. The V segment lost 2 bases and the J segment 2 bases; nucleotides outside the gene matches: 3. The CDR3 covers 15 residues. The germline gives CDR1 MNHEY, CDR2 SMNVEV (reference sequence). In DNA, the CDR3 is TGTGCCAGCAGTTTAAGGCGGGGGACCTACAATGAGCAGTTCTTC. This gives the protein CASSLRRGTYNEQFF.

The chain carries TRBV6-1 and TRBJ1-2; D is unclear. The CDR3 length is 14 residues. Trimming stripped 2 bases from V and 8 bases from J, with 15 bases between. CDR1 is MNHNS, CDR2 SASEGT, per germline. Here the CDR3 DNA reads TGTGCCAGCAGTGAACTCAGACCGAACGAGGGCTACACCTTC. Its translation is CASSELRPNEGYTF.

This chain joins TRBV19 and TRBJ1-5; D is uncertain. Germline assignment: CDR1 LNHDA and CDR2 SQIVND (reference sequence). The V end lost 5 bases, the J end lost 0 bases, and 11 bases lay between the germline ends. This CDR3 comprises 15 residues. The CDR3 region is CASSSQDYSNQPQHF. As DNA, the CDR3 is TGTGCCAGTAGTTCGCAGGATTATAGCAATCAGCCCCAGCATTTT.

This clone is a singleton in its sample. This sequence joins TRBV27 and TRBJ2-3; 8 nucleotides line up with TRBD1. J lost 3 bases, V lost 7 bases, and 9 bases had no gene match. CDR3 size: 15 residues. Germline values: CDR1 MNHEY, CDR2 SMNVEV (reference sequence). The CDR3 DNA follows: TGTGCCAGCACCCAAACTTGGACAGGGACAGATACGCAGTATTTT. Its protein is CASTQTWTGTDTQYF.

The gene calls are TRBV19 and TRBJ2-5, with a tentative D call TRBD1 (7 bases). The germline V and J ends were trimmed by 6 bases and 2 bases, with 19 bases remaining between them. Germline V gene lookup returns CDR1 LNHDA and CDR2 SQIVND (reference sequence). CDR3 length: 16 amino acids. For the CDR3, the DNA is TGTGCCAGTAGGAGGAGGGGCAGGGGGATACAAGAGACCCAGTACTTC. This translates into CASRRRGRGIQETQYF.

The CDR3 DNA reads TGTGCCAGCAGTTGGACTAGCTCCGAGCAGTACTTC. This sequence encodes CASSWTSSEQYF. J is TRBJ2-7 and V is TRBV6-6; 8 bases map to TRBD2. The CDR3 extends over 12 amino acids. Looked up from germline, CDR1 is MNHNY and CDR2 is SVGAGI (reference sequence). With V trimmed by 4 bases and J by 6 bases, 2 bases remained unmatched.

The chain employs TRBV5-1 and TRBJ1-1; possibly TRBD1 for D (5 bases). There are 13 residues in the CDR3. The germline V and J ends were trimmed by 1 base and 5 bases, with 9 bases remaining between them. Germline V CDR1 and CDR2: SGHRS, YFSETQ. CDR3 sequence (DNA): TGCGCCAGCAGCTTGTGGGGACTTACTGAAGCTTTCTTT. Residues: CASSLWGLTEAFF.

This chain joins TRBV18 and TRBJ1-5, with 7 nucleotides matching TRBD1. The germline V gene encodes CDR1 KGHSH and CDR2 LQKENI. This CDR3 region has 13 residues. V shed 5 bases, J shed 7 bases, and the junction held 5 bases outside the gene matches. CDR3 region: CASSKTDRQPQHF. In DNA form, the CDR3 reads TGTGCCAGCTCAAAGACGGACAGGCAGCCCCAGCATTTT.

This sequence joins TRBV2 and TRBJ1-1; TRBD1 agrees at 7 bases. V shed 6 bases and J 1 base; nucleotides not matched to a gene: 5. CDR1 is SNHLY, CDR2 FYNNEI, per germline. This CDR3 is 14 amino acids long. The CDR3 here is CASSQGGGNTEAFF. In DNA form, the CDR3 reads TGTGCCAGCAGCCAGGGGGGTGGGAACACTGAAGCTTTCTTT.

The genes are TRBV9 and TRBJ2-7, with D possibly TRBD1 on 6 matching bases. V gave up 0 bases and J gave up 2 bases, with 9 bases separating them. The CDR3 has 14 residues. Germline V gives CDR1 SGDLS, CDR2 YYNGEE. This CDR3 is CASSVGGPTYEQYF. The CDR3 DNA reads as TGTGCCAGCAGCGTAGGGGGGCCTACCTACGAGCAGTACTTC.

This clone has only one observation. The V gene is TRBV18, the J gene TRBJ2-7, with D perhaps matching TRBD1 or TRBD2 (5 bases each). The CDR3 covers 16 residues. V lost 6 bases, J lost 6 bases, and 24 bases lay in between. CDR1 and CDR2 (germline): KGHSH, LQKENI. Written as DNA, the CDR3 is TGTGCCAGCTCCCTGCCCCGGGACCACAGAGTCCTCGAGCAGTACTTC. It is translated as CASSLPRDHRVLEQYF. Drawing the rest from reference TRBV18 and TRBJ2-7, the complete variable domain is NAGVMQNPRHLVRRRGQEARLRCSPMKGHSHVYWYRQLPEEGLKFMVYLQKENIIDESGMPKERFSAEFPKEGPSILRIQQVVRGDSAAYFCASSLPRDHRVLEQYFGPGTRLTVT.

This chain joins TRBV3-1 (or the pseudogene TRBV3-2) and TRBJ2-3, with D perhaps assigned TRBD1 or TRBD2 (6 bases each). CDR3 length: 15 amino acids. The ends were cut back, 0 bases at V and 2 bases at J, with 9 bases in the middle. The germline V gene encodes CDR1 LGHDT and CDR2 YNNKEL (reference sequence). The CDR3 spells CASSQDPGATDTQYF. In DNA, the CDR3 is TGTGCCAGCAGCCAAGACCCGGGGGCCACAGATACGCAGTATTTT.

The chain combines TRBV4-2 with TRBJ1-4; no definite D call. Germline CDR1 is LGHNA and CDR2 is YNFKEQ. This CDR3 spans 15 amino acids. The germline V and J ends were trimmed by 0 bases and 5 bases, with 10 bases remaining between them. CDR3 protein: CASSQEAPKNEKLFF. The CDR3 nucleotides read TGTGCCAGCAGCCAAGAGGCCCCAAAAAATGAAAAACTGTTTTTT.

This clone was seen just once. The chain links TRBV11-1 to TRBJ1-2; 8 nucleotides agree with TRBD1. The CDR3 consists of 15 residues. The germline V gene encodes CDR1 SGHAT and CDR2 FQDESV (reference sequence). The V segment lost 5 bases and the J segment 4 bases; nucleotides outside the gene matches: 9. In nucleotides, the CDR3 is TGTGCCAGCAGCCCGCAGACAGGGGCCGGCTATGGCTACACCTTC. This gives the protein CASSPQTGAGYGYTF.

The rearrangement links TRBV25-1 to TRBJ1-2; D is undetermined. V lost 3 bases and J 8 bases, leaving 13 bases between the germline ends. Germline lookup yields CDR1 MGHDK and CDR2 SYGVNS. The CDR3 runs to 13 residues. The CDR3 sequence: CASSDPGLEGYTF. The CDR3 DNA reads TGTGCCAGCAGTGATCCCGGGTTGGAAGGCTACACCTTC.

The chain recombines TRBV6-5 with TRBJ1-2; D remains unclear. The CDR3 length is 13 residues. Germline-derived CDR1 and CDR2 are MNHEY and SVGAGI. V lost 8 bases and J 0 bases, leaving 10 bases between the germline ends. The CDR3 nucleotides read TGTGCCAGCGCCCCTGGAGCTAACTATGGCTACACCTTC. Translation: CASAPGANYGYTF.

CDR3 in amino acids: CASSQNTGRPQHF. CDR3 sequence (DNA): TGCGCCAGCAGCCAGAATACAGGGCGACCCCAGCATTTT. The V gene is TRBV4-1, the J gene TRBJ1-5; possible D gene TRBD1, 6 bases. V was shortened by 3 bases and J by 10 bases, with 13 bases between the two germline ends. The germline gives CDR1 MGHRA, CDR2 YSYEKL. This CDR3 spans 13 amino acids.

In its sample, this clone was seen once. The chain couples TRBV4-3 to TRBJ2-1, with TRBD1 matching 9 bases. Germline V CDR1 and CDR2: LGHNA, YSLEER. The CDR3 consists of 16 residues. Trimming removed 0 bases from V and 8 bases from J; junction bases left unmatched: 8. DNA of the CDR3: TGCGCCAGCAGCCAAGAGCTCGGGACAGGGTCAGATGAGCAGTTCTTC. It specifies CASSQELGTGSDEQFF.

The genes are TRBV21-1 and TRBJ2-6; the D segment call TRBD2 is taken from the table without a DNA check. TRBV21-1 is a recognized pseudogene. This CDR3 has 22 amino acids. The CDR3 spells CASSKILRPNPEPYSGANVLTF. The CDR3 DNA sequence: TGTGCCAGCAGCAAAATTCTCCGTCCTAACCCCGAGCCCTACTCTGGGGCCAACGTCCTGACTTTC.

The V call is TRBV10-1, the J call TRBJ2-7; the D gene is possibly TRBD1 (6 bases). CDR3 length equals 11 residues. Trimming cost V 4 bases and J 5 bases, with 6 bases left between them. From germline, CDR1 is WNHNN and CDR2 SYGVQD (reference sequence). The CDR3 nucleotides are TGCGCCAGCAGTGGGGGGCACGAGCAGTACTTC. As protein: CASSGGHEQYF.

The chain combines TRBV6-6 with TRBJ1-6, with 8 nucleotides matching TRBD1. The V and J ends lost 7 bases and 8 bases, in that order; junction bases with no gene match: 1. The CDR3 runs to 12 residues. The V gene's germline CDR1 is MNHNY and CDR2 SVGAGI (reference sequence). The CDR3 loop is CASTTGDSPLHF. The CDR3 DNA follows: TGTGCCAGCACGACAGGGGATTCACCCCTCCACTTT.

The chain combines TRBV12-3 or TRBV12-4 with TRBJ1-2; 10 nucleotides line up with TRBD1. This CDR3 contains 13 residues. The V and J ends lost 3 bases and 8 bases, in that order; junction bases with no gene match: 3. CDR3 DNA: TGTGCCAGCAGTTTCGGACAGGGGGAAGGCTACACCTTC. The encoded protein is CASSFGQGEGYTF.

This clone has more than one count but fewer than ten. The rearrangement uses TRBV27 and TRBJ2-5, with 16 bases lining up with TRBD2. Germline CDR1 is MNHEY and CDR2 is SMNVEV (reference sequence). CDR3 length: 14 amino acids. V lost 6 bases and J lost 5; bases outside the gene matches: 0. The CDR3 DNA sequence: TGTGCCAGCAGGGGACTAGCGGGGGGGGAGACCCAGTACTTC. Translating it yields CASRGLAGGETQYF.

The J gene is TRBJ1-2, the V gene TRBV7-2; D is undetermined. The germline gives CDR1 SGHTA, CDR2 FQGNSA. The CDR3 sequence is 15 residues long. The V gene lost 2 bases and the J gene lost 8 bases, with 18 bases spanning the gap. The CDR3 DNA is TGTGCCAGCAGCTTATATTTGACGGGCAGTAGAGGCTACACCTTC. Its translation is CASSLYLTGSRGYTF.

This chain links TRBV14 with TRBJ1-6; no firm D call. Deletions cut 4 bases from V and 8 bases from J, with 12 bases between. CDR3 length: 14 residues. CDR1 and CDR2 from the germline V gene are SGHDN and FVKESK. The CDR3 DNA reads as TGTGCCAGCAGCCTGCTGGGAATGGATTCACCCCTCCACTTT. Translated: CASSLLGMDSPLHF.

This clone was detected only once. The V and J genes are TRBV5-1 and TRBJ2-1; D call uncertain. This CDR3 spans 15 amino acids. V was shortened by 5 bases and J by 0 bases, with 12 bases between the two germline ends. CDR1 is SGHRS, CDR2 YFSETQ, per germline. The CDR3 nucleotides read TGCGCCAGCAGTTTAACCGGAAGCTCCTACAATGAGCAGTTCTTC. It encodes CASSLTGSSYNEQFF.